This passage covers 7 T cell receptor beta chains from one sample sequenced in a study of OX40 agonist ivuxolimab in advanced cancers. Method: immunoSEQ multiplex PCR; TCRdb's copy keeps in-frame clones and lacks some. The table has approximately 99,000 clones, roughly nine tenths seen once; the top ten hold more than 5.5%. The sample consisted of CD4+ or CD8+ T cells sorted from blood, taken in a trial of the OX40 agonist ivuxolimab. The receptors were sampled from an adult with an advanced solid tumor such as melanoma, head and neck, liver or kidney cancer.

The rearrangement joins TRBV9 to TRBJ2-3; D unclear. CDR1 and CDR2 from the germline V gene are SGDLS and YYNGEE. The CDR3 has 14 residues. V lost 4 bases and J lost 1, with 10 bases in between. The CDR3 region has the DNA TGTGCCAGCAGCTCGCGGACCGGCACAGATACGCAGTATTTT. Amino acids: CASSSRTGTDTQYF.

The rearrangement links TRBV10-1 to TRBJ1-2; perhaps TRBD1 as D (5 bases). V gave up 4 bases and J gave up 8 bases, with 8 bases separating them. This CDR3 region has 11 residues. Germline CDR1 is WNHNN and CDR2 is SYGVQD (reference sequence). CDR3 protein: CASSGGVGYTF. CDR3 DNA sequence: TGCGCCAGCAGTGGAGGGGTCGGCTACACCTTC.

This chain connects TRBV30 to TRBJ1-2; D call uncertain. Deletions cut 3 bases from V and 3 bases from J, with 11 bases between. This CDR3 is built from 13 residues. Germline loops: CDR1 GTSNPN, CDR2 SVGIG (reference sequence). This chain's CDR3 is CAWRDTGYYGYTF. The CDR3 bases are TGTGCCTGGAGAGACACGGGGTACTATGGCTACACCTTC.

The table lists this clone with a count of one. V is TRBV19 and J is TRBJ1-5; perhaps TRBD1 as D (5 bases). The germline CDR1 and CDR2 sequences are LNHDA and SQIVND (reference sequence). The CDR3 extends over 15 amino acids. V was trimmed by 1 base and J by 6 bases, leaving 13 bases between them. CDR3 DNA: TGTGCCAGTAGTATAGGGGGCCGGGGGGTTCAGCCCCAGCATTTT. It specifies CASSIGGRGVQPQHF.

The chain couples TRBV20-1 to TRBJ2-5; perhaps D is TRBD1 or TRBD2 (5 bases each). CDR1 and CDR2 (germline): DFQATT, SNEGSKA (reference sequence). This CDR3 has 11 residues. Trimming took 6 bases from V and 4 from J, leaving 9 bases between them. As DNA, the CDR3 is TGCAGTGCCAGGGAGCGAGAGACCCAGTACTTC. It yields the protein CSARERETQYF.

This chain uses TRBV30 with TRBJ2-4, with a tentative D call TRBD1 (5 bases). The CDR3 totals 11 residues. Trimming left V 0 bases short and J 9 bases short, with 6 bases between. Per germline, CDR1 GTSNPN and CDR2 SVGIG (reference sequence). The CDR3, as DNA: TGTGCCTGGAGTGTACAGGCCATTCAGTACTTC. It translates to CAWSVQAIQYF.

The chain combines TRBV4-1 with TRBJ1-1; possible D gene TRBD1, 5 bases. The germline CDR1 and CDR2 sequences are MGHRA and YSYEKL. The CDR3 spans 14 residues. V was cut by 4 bases and J by 3 bases, with 12 bases left in between. CDR3 sequence (DNA): TGCGCCAGCAGCCTGGGACTTCAGGACACTGAAGCTTTCTTT. Its translation: CASSLGLQDTEAFF.